Presented here are 9 T cell receptor beta chains from one specimen sequenced in a study of blood T cell repertoires in COVID-19. The assay was immunoSEQ multiplex PCR, and TCRdb's table has in-frame clones only and misses some. The repertoire holds roughly 360,000 clones, with around 87% as singletons. Sequenced material: PBMCs or T cells enriched from blood (not recorded which). All receptors derive from a man under 40 who had recovered from COVID-19.

V is TRBV5-1 and J is TRBJ2-7, with 10 bases aligning to TRBD2. The length of the CDR3 is 15 residues. The V segment lost 4 bases and the J segment 3 bases; nucleotides outside the gene matches: 7. Germline loops: CDR1 SGHRS, CDR2 YFSETQ. The CDR3 DNA reads as TGCGCCAGCAGCCGAACTAGCGGGACACTCTACGAGCAGTACTTC. Its translation: CASSRTSGTLYEQYF. The whole variable domain, filled in from reference TRBV5-1 and TRBJ2-7, reads KAGVTQTPRYLIKTRGQQVTLSCSPISGHRSVSWYQQTPGQGLQFLFEYFSETQRNKGNFPGRFSGRQFSNSRSEMNVSTLELGDSALYLCASSRTSGTLYEQYFGPGTRLTVT.

J is TRBJ1-5 and V is TRBV30; tentative D call: TRBD1 (5 bases). V gave up 0 bases and J gave up 7 bases, with 13 bases separating them. This CDR3 is built from 14 residues. Germline V lookup: CDR1 GTSNPN, CDR2 SVGIG (reference sequence). The CDR3 sequence: CAWSVGRGGQPQHF. CDR3 bases: TGTGCCTGGAGTGTTGGAAGGGGCGGCCAGCCCCAGCATTTT.

V is TRBV2 and J is TRBJ1-2, with 10 bases lining up with TRBD1. The V gene end was trimmed by 1 base and the J gene end by 7 bases; junction bases not matched to a gene: 6. CDR3 size: 15 residues. Germline CDR1 SNHLY, CDR2 FYNNEI. CDR3 DNA sequence: TGTGCCAGCAGTGAAGGGACAGGGGGTCTAGGTGGCTACACCTTC. It specifies CASSEGTGGLGGYTF.

The chain joins TRBV6-5 to TRBJ1-5, with 8 bases fitting TRBD1. The V gene's germline CDR1 is MNHEY and CDR2 SVGAGI. The CDR3 sequence is 14 residues long. Trimming cost V 7 bases and J 7 bases; bases outside gene matches: 9. CDR3 DNA sequence: TGTGCCAGCACCTCAGGACAGGGATGGCAGCCCCAGCATTTT. Translation gives CASTSGQGWQPQHF.

A word on this clone: Other DNA sequences of this sample code for an identical CDR3. This sequence joins TRBV14 and TRBJ1-4, with D perhaps matching TRBD1 (6 bases). Germline V lookup: CDR1 SGHDN, CDR2 FVKESK. CDR3 size: 15 residues. V was cut by 0 bases and J by 8 bases, with 13 bases left in between. CDR3 loop: CASSQDAGAGEKLFF. The CDR3 bases are TGTGCCAGCAGCCAAGATGCAGGGGCGGGCGAAAAACTGTTTTTT.

The gene calls are TRBV28 and TRBJ1-3; D possibly corresponds to TRBD1 (5 bases). From germline, CDR1 is MDHEN and CDR2 SYDVKM. The CDR3 spans 15 residues. Trimming left V 2 bases short and J 0 bases short, with 8 bases between. CDR3 bases: TGTGCCAGCAGTTTAGCGGGGGGCTCTGGAAACACCATATATTTT. It codes for CASSLAGGSGNTIYF.

The chain links TRBV4-1 to TRBJ1-1, with 7 bases that match TRBD1. V lost 3 bases, J lost 4 bases, and 5 bases stayed unmatched. Germline V CDR1 and CDR2: MGHRA, YSYEKL. The CDR3 consists of 14 residues. This chain's CDR3 is CASSQLRDSTEAFF. The CDR3 DNA follows: TGCGCCAGCAGCCAGCTCCGGGACAGCACTGAAGCTTTCTTT.

The V call is TRBV19, the J call TRBJ2-7; 8 bases match TRBD1. The CDR3 has 16 amino acids. Germline CDR1 reads LNHDA; CDR2 reads SQIVND (reference sequence). V shed 1 base, J shed 2 bases, and the junction held 7 bases outside the gene matches. The CDR3 spells CASSIVFATGAYEQYF. The CDR3 DNA reads TGTGCCAGTAGTATAGTTTTCGCGACAGGGGCCTACGAGCAGTACTTC.

This clone was observed a handful of times. V is TRBV29-1 and J is TRBJ2-3, with a tentative D call TRBD1 (6 bases). The CDR3 is made up of 14 amino acids. Germline CDR1 and CDR2: SQVTM and ANQGSEA. V shed 0 bases and J shed 5 bases, with 12 bases lying between them. CDR3 sequence reads: CSVEDGRGRDTQYF. The CDR3, as DNA: TGCAGCGTTGAAGATGGAAGGGGGAGAGATACGCAGTATTTT.